In its sample, the clone carrying this T cell receptor (beta chain) was seen a few times. Patients from Seattle were sampled longitudinally, starting during active infection. The data were taken from a study of blood T cell repertoires in COVID-19. For the study at large: Collection of acute and convalescent COVID-19 samples took place in the United States, Italy and Spain.

V trimming: 5 bases; J trimming: 11 bases; junction bases outside the gene matches: 8. CDR1 is SGHAT, CDR2 FQNNGV, per germline. The CDR3 totals 15 residues. Per the original methods: Reference gene primer amplification in the assay estimated nucleated cell counts. Clones were read by immunoSEQ multiplex PCR, and TCRdb kept only the in-frame ones, dropping some. The D gene and trimming were derived from the DNA, and the V and J assignments and clone size from that table. This sample carries about 250,000 clones, 70% to 90% of them seen once, and the ten largest clones take roughly 6.8%. The V gene is TRBV11-2, the J gene TRBJ1-6; the match to TRBD1 covers 11 bases. Sequencing was done on a sample of peripheral blood. This receptor was taken from a woman in her 30s with COVID-19, enrolled during active disease. CDR3 coding DNA: TGTGCCAGCAGCCATCCCGGGACAGGGGGTGCACCCCTCCACTTT. Translation: CASSHPGTGGAPLHF.